One sample yielded the 9 T cell receptor beta chains listed below, sequenced in a study of T cell repertoires in cytomegalovirus infection. Their antigens remain unidentified. MiXCR was run by TCRdb on the reads, yielding one entry per CDR3 protein. The sample has some 900,000 distinct CDR3 sequences; about 33% are singletons. The sample here was cultured CD8+ T cells from PBMCs, taken from culture after CMV antigen stimulation. Source of these receptors: a human donor in good health (CMV status not recorded). Some clones in this sample may be carry-over from other donors' samples.

This clonotype was seen at least ten times. The rearrangement joins TRBV7-8 to TRBJ2-3; 9 bases are shared with TRBD2. Germline CDR1 and CDR2: SGHVS and FQNEAQ. The CDR3 totals 17 residues. Germline trimming cut 5 bases from V and 1 base from J; bases unmatched to any gene: 10. In DNA form, the CDR3 reads TGTGCCAGCAGCCCAGAGCTGCGGACTAGCGGCACAGATACGCAGTATTTT. This encodes CASSPELRTSGTDTQYF.

The genes are TRBV20-1 and TRBJ2-2; 7 bases fit TRBD1. Per the germline V gene, CDR1 is DFQATT and CDR2 is SNEGSKA (reference sequence). This CDR3 is built from 16 residues. Germline trimming cut 0 bases from V and 1 base from J; bases unmatched to any gene: 5. CDR3: CSARDVTGLNTGELFF. The CDR3 region has the DNA TGCAGTGCTAGAGACGTGACAGGGTTGAACACCGGGGAGCTGTTTTTT.

This clonotype was counted a few times. The chain employs TRBV4-3 and TRBJ2-5; the match to TRBD2 covers 9 bases. The germline gives CDR1 LGHNA, CDR2 YSLEER. Losses at the gene ends were 0 bases for V and 4 bases for J; bases not matched to a gene: 3. The CDR3 has 15 residues. In nucleotides, the CDR3 is TGCGCCAGCAGCCAAGATTCTAGCGGGGTAGAGACCCAGTACTTC. This gives the protein CASSQDSSGVETQYF.

J is TRBJ2-1 and V is TRBV19, with D perhaps TRBD2 (5 bases). This CDR3 is built from 15 residues. Per germline, CDR1 LNHDA and CDR2 SQIVND (reference sequence). The V gene lost 3 bases and the J gene lost 4 bases, with 13 bases spanning the gap. CDR3 residues: CASSILVAGYNEQFF. CDR3 nucleotides: TGTGCCAGTAGTATTTTAGTGGCGGGTTACAATGAGCAGTTCTTC.

The rearrangement links TRBV28 to TRBJ2-2, with 10 nucleotides matching TRBD1. Germline-derived CDR1 and CDR2 are MDHEN and SYDVKM. With 6 bases clipped from V and 5 bases from J, the junction kept 12 bases outside the gene matches. This CDR3 is 17 amino acids long. The CDR3 DNA is TGTGCCAGCAGACCAGTCGGGGGACAGGGGATAACCGGGGAGCTGTTTTTT. It translates to CASRPVGGQGITGELFF. The variable domain in full, with the rest retrieved from reference TRBV28 and TRBJ2-2, is DVKVTQSSRYLVKRTGEKVFLECVQDMDHENMFWYRQDPGLGLRLIYFSYDVKMKEKGDIPEGYSVSREKKERFSLILESASTNQTSMYLCASRPVGGQGITGELFFGEGSRLTVL.

V is TRBV6-5 and J is TRBJ1-6; D possibly corresponds to TRBD1 (5 bases). The ends were cut back, 5 bases at V and 9 bases at J, with 20 bases in the middle. Germline-derived CDR1 and CDR2 are MNHEY and SVGAGI. This CDR3 region has 16 residues. In nucleotides, the CDR3 is TGTGCCAGCAGTGTACGGGACGCCGAGCGGGGTTCACCCCTCCACTTT. Translating it yields CASSVRDAERGSPLHF.

The chain combines TRBV19 with TRBJ2-1; D may be TRBD1 (6 bases). The V gene's germline CDR1 is LNHDA and CDR2 SQIVND (reference sequence). This CDR3 contains 15 residues. V lost 5 bases and J 4 bases, leaving 15 bases between the germline ends. The CDR3 protein is CASSPSGHPYNEQFF. CDR3 nucleotides: TGTGCCAGTAGTCCCTCGGGACACCCGTACAATGAGCAGTTCTTC.

The chain is built from TRBV7-9 and TRBJ2-4; D perhaps matches TRBD1 (6 bases). Trimming left V 5 bases short and J 0 bases short, with 14 bases between. The CDR3 contains 16 residues. Germline loops: CDR1 SEHNR, CDR2 FQNEAQ (reference sequence). CDR3 region: CASSDGTPVAKNIQYF. In nucleotides, the CDR3 is TGTGCCAGCAGCGACGGGACACCAGTAGCCAAAAACATTCAGTACTTC.

The rearrangement joins TRBV19 to TRBJ1-1, with TRBD1 matching 7 bases. This CDR3 has 17 residues. CDR1 and CDR2 from the germline V gene are LNHDA and SQIVND (reference sequence). The V gene end was trimmed by 3 bases and the J gene end by 4 bases; junction bases not matched to a gene: 14. The CDR3 DNA follows: TGTGCCAGTAGTATCTCCCTGGGGTACAGGGGAGGCACTGAAGCTTTCTTT. It encodes CASSISLGYRGGTEAFF. The full variable domain, in which reference TRBV19 and TRBJ1-1 provide the parts outside the CDR3, is DGGITQSPKYLFRKEGQNVTLSCEQNLNHDAMYWYRQDPGQGLRLIYYSQIVNDFQKGDIAEGYSVSREKKESFPLTVTSAQKNPTAFYLCASSISLGYRGGTEAFFGQGTRLTVV.